This is a list of T cell receptor beta chains from one sample in a study of identical twins. TCRdb called the 5' RACE reads again in MiXCR, with one record for every CDR3 protein. The sample lists about 720,000 distinct CDR3 sequences, 8.6% occurring once. The sample was also linked to a second study, of yellow fever vaccine responses in identical twins.

The sequenced sample was PBMCs. The receptors were gathered from a woman between 18 and 30 years old in good health. Each CDR3 is given with its conserved first and last residue. The D gene is left open where the match is weak. The size of a clone is reported for some rows only, either as once, few or many, or as a class for expanded clones.

DNA: TGTGCCAGCTCATGGACTAGCGCGCCCTACAATGAGCAGTTCTTC; CDR3: CASSWTSAPYNEQFF; D: TRBD2; J: TRBJ2-1; V: TRBV18; size: -
DNA: TGCAGCGTTTGGTTGCGGGACCACACAGATACGCAGTATTTT; CDR3: CSVWLRDHTDTQYF; D: -; J: TRBJ2-3; V: TRBV29-1; size: -
DNA: TGCAGTGCTAGAGTAATCCAGGAAGAGACCCAGTACTTC; CDR3: CSARVIQEETQYF; D: -; J: TRBJ2-5; V: TRBV20-1; size: few
DNA: TGCAGTGCTAGAGACGCCGCCCAGGGATCCTACGAGCAGTACTTC; CDR3: CSARDAAQGSYEQYF; D: -; J: TRBJ2-7; V: TRBV20-1; size: few
DNA: TGTGCCAGCAGCCATTGGGGGGAGTATAACACTGAAGCTTTCTTT; CDR3: CASSHWGEYNTEAFF; D: -; J: TRBJ1-1; V: TRBV5-4; size: few
DNA: TGTGCCAGCAGTTTTCGGGGGGGAACCGGGGAGCTGTTTTTT; CDR3: CASSFRGGTGELFF; D: TRBD2; J: TRBJ2-2; V: TRBV12-3/TRBV12-4; size: many
DNA: TGTGCCAGCAGTGGGGACAGCCACACAGATACGCAGTATTTT; CDR3: CASSGDSHTDTQYF; D: TRBD1; J: TRBJ2-3; V: TRBV12-3/TRBV12-4; size: -
DNA: TGTGCCAGCAGCCAAGGGACAGGGGGGCCCGGGAATGAGCAGTTCTTC; CDR3: CASSQGTGGPGNEQFF; D: TRBD1; J: TRBJ2-1; V: TRBV3-1; size: -
DNA: TGTGCCATCAGTGATAGGAAAGGTCGGACTAGCGGGCTCGATGAGCAGTTCTTC; CDR3: CAISDRKGRTSGLDEQFF; D: TRBD2; J: TRBJ2-1; V: TRBV10-3; size: many
DNA: TGTGCCAGCAGCTTTCGGGACGCCCTCCACTTT; CDR3: CASSFRDALHF; D: -; J: TRBJ1-6; V: TRBV5-5; size: few
DNA: TGTGCCAGCAGCCAAGACCCTGGACAGGGCTGGAACACCGGGGAGCTGTTTTTT; CDR3: CASSQDPGQGWNTGELFF; D: TRBD1; J: TRBJ2-2; V: TRBV14; size: -
DNA: TGCGGTGCTAGGGGGGGCGGACGCAGGGGAGTCAAAAACATTCAGTACTTC; CDR3: CGARGGGRRGVKNIQYF; D: -; J: TRBJ2-4; V: TRBV20-1; size: -
DNA: TGTGCCATCAGTGATGTACAGTACTACGAGCAGTACTTC; CDR3: CAISDVQYYEQYF; D: -; J: TRBJ2-7; V: TRBV10-3; size: many
DNA: TGTGCCAGCAGCTTAGTCTTGTCGCTAGCGGGGCAGACCCAGTACTTC; CDR3: CASSLVLSLAGQTQYF; D: TRBD2; J: TRBJ2-5; V: TRBV7-2; size: few
DNA: TGCAGTGCTAGACTCTCGGGATACCGCAATGAGCAGTTCTTC; CDR3: CSARLSGYRNEQFF; D: -; J: TRBJ2-1; V: TRBV20-1; size: many